This T cell receptor (beta chain) comes out of a study of technical replicates of blood from several donors. The repertoire was sequenced with immunoSEQ multiplex PCR; TCRdb's copy has only in-frame clones and lacks some. The profile shows 9,500 to 15,000 clones, 92% of them singletons. The receptor was derived from a human donor in good health. Sequenced: PBMCs.

CDR3 in amino acids: CASSSKGKSYNEQFF. DNA for the CDR3: TGCGCCAGCAGCTCAAAGGGGAAATCCTACAATGAGCAGTTCTTC. This chain links TRBV10-1 with TRBJ2-1; the D gene is possibly TRBD1 (5 bases). In germline, CDR1 is WNHNN, CDR2 SYGVQD (reference sequence). The CDR3 length is 15 residues. The germline V and J ends were trimmed by 6 bases and 1 base, with 13 bases remaining between them.